Below are 13 T cell receptor beta chains sequenced from a single sample in a study of radiation and T cells in renal cell carcinoma. This sample's time point: blood 4 weeks post-SBRT, at nephrectomy. Treatment of the sample: 15 Gy SBRT to primary tumor, nephrectomy 4 weeks later. The repertoire was sequenced with immunoSEQ multiplex PCR; TCRdb's copy has only in-frame clones and lacks some. Counted here are roughly 82,000 clones, 89% occurring once; the ten biggest clones make up 5% to 7.5%. The sequenced sample was blood, obtained from a patient whose treatment included radiotherapy and nephrectomy. These receptors originate from a woman in her sixties or seventies with renal cell carcinoma.

This chain links TRBV6-1 with TRBJ2-7; unclear D gene. Germline lookup yields CDR1 MNHNS and CDR2 SASEGT. V was trimmed by 8 bases and J by 1 base, leaving 12 bases between them. CDR3 length: 13 amino acids. Here the CDR3 reads CASVDSLSYEQYF. The CDR3 nucleotides read TGTGCCAGCGTCGATAGCCTTTCCTACGAGCAGTACTTC.

This clone was found once. This chain uses TRBV28 with TRBJ1-6; the match to TRBD1 covers 8 bases. Germline V gene data show CDR1 as MDHEN and CDR2 as SYDVKM. The CDR3 sequence is 15 residues long. V lost 8 bases, J lost 6 bases, and 9 bases stayed unmatched. CDR3 in amino acids: CASGLGTGLNSPLHF. The CDR3 region has the DNA TGTGCCAGCGGCCTCGGGACAGGTCTTAATTCACCCCTCCACTTT.

This sequence joins TRBV7-2 and TRBJ2-7, with 9 bases matching TRBD2. Germline loops: CDR1 SGHTA, CDR2 FQGNSA. CDR3 size: 16 residues. V lost 1 base, J lost 2 bases, and 6 bases stayed unmatched. The CDR3 sequence: CASSLGGVAGAYEQYF. CDR3 in DNA: TGTGCCAGCAGCTTAGGAGGGGTAGCGGGGGCCTACGAGCAGTACTTC.

In this sample, this clone turned up a few times. The rearrangement links TRBV6-5 to TRBJ2-3, with 8 positions matching TRBD1. The CDR3 is made up of 16 amino acids. Per the germline V gene, CDR1 is MNHEY and CDR2 is SVGAGI. Trimming took 3 bases from V and 4 from J; bases not matched to a gene: 9. The chain's CDR3 is CASSYLTGVSADTQYF. DNA of the CDR3: TGTGCCAGCAGTTATCTGACAGGGGTTTCGGCAGATACGCAGTATTTT.

The CDR3 is CASSQDVGTTGELFF. The CDR3 nucleotides read TGTGCCAGCAGCCAAGATGTGGGGACCACCGGGGAGCTGTTTTTT. The chain employs TRBV14 and TRBJ2-2; D may correspond to TRBD1 or TRBD2 (5 bases each). Germline CDR1 is SGHDN and CDR2 is FVKESK. CDR3 length: 15 amino acids. V was pared by 0 bases and J by 4 bases, with 9 bases between.

V is TRBV5-4 and J is TRBJ1-4; 10 nucleotides agree with TRBD1. The CDR3 totals 14 residues. V shed 4 bases, J shed 8 bases, and the junction held 5 bases outside the gene matches. Germline-derived CDR1 and CDR2 are SGHNT and YYREEE (reference sequence). Here the CDR3 DNA reads TGTGCCAGCAGCCCGGGACAGGGGAGGGAAAAACTGTTTTTT. It translates to CASSPGQGREKLFF.

The chain employs TRBV14 and TRBJ2-7; D possibly corresponds to TRBD1 (5 bases). CDR3 length: 15 residues. Germline V lookup: CDR1 SGHDN, CDR2 FVKESK. Trimming left V 4 bases short and J 3 bases short, with 16 bases between. CDR3 bases: TGTGCCAGCAGCCTGAAACTGGGGCCAAACTACGAGCAGTACTTC. Protein product: CASSLKLGPNYEQYF.

CDR3 residues: CAWSVPEYYGYTF. CDR3 nucleotide sequence: TGTGCCTGGAGTGTACCCGAGTACTATGGCTACACCTTC. V usage is TRBV30 and J usage is TRBJ1-2; D gene ambiguous. Trimming stripped 0 bases from V and 3 bases from J, with 8 bases between. This CDR3 region has 13 residues. Germline V gene sequence: CDR1 GTSNPN, CDR2 SVGIG (reference sequence).

The chain links TRBV9 to TRBJ2-1; D not certain. V was trimmed by 0 bases and J by 3 bases, leaving 4 bases between them. This CDR3 is built from 13 residues. CDR1 is SGDLS, CDR2 YYNGEE, per germline. The CDR3 nucleotides are TGTGCCAGCAGCGTAGACAGCTACAATGAGCAGTTCTTC. Translation: CASSVDSYNEQFF.

The chain joins TRBV7-2 to TRBJ1-5; D is undetermined. CDR3 length: 13 residues. CDR1 is SGHTA, CDR2 FQGNSA, per germline. V lost 2 bases to trimming and J lost 4 bases, with 6 bases between them. Written as DNA, the CDR3 is TGTGCCAGCAGCTTATCTAAGAATCAGCCCCAGCATTTT. It is translated as CASSLSKNQPQHF.

The genes are TRBV25-1 and TRBJ1-4, with 7 bases matching TRBD1. Germline V gives CDR1 MGHDK, CDR2 SYGVNS. The V gene end was trimmed by 7 bases and the J gene end by 6 bases; junction bases not matched to a gene: 8. There are 14 residues in the CDR3. CDR3 nucleotide sequence: TGTGCCAGCAATACAGGGGATCGTCATGAAAAACTGTTTTTT. Amino acids: CASNTGDRHEKLFF.

The CDR3 here is CASSPPPGFYGYTF. The CDR3 DNA reads as TGTGCCAGCAGTCCCCCCCCCGGATTCTATGGCTACACCTTC. The chain recombines TRBV6-6 with TRBJ1-2; no definite D call. The CDR3 runs to 14 residues. Trimming stripped 5 bases from V and 4 bases from J, with 14 bases between. CDR1 is MNHNY and CDR2 is SVGAGI in the germline V gene (reference sequence).

The chain uses TRBV2 and TRBJ2-7; 10 nucleotides line up with TRBD1. Trimming cost V 6 bases and J 7 bases; bases outside gene matches: 12. CDR1 and CDR2 from the germline V gene are SNHLY and FYNNEI. The CDR3 length is 15 residues. The CDR3 DNA reads TGTGCCAGCAGCTCCTTGGGACAGGGGTTAGGGGAGCAGTACTTC. This translates into CASSSLGQGLGEQYF.